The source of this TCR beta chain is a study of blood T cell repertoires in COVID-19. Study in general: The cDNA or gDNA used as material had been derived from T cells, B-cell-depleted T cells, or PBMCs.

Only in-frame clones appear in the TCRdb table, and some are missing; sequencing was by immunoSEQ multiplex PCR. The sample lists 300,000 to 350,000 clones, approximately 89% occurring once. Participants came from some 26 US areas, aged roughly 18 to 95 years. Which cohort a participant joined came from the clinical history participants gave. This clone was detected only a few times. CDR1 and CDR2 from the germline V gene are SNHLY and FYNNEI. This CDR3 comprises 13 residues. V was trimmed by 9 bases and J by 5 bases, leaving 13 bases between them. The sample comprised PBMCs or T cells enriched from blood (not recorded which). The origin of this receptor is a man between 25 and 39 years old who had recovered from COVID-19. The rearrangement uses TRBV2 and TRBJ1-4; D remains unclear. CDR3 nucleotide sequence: TGTGCCAGGTCAGGCGTAAGCAATGAAAAACTGTTTTTT. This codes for CARSGVSNEKLFF.